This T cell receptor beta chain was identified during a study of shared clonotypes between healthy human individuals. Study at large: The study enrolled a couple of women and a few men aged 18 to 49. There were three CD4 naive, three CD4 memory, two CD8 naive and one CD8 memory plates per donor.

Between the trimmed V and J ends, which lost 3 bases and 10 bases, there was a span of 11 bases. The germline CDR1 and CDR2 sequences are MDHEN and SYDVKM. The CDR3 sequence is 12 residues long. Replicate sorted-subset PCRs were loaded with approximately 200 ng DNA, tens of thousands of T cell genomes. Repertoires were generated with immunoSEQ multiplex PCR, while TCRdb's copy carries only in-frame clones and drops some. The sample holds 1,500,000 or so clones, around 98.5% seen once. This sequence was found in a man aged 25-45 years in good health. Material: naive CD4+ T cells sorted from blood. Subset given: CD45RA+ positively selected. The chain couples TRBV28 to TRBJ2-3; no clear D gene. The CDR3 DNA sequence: TGTGCCAGCAGTTTCTCATCATCGGCGCAGTATTTT. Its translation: CASSFSSSAQYF.